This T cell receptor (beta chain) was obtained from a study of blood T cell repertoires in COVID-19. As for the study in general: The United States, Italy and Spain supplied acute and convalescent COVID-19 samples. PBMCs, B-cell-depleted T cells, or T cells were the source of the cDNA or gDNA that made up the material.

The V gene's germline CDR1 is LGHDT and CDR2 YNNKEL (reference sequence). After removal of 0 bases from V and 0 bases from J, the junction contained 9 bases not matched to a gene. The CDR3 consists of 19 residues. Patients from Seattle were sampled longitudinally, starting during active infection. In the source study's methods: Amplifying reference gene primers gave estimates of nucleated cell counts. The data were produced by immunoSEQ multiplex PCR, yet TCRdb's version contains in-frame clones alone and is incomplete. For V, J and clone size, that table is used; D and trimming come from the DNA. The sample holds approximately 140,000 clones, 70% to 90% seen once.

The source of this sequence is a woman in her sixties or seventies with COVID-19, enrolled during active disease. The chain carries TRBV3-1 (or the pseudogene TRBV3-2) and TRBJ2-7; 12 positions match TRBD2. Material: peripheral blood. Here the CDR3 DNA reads TGTGCCAGCAGCCAAGATCCCCTTCTAGCGGGGGGGATCTCCTACGAGCAGTACTTC. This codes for CASSQDPLLAGGISYEQYF.